These 2 T cell receptor beta chains came from one sample sequenced in a study of blood T cell repertoires in COVID-19. Profiling relied on immunoSEQ multiplex PCR, and the TCRdb table lists in-frame clones only, not all of them. The sample carries 130,000 to 150,000 clones, 80% to 85% recorded once. Input material: peripheral blood. All receptors derive from a human donor in a cohort sampled during active COVID-19.

The V and J genes are TRBV18 and TRBJ1-4; TRBD1 is a possible D gene (5 bases). The CDR3 length is 17 residues. The germline V gene encodes CDR1 KGHSH and CDR2 LQKENI. Trimming pared 4 bases from V and 0 bases from J, leaving 15 bases between. The CDR3 region has the DNA TGTGCCAGCTCACGCACAGACAGACTAGCAACTAATGAAAAACTGTTTTTT. As protein: CASSRTDRLATNEKLFF.

The J gene is TRBJ2-1, the V gene TRBV30; no clear D gene. CDR3 length: 15 amino acids. CDR1 GTSNPN and CDR2 SVGIG come from the germline V gene (reference sequence). The germline V and J ends were trimmed by 2 bases and 0 bases, with 11 bases remaining between them. The CDR3 protein is CAWSSGISSYNEQFF. The CDR3 region has the DNA TGTGCCTGGAGTTCGGGTATTAGCTCCTACAATGAGCAGTTCTTC. The whole variable domain, filled in from reference TRBV30 and TRBJ2-1, reads SQTIHQWPATLVQPVGSPLSLECTVEGTSNPNLYWYRQAAGRGLQLLFYSVGIGQISSEVPQNLSASRPQDRQFILSSKKLLLSDSGFYLCAWSSGISSYNEQFFGPGTRLTVL.